These 23 T cell receptor beta chains came from one sample sequenced in a study of tumor and adjacent non-tumor tissue in lung cancer. This sample's RNA came from whole unsorted tissue. A modified ARM-PCR protocol with three rounds of nested PCR amplified TCRbeta. TCRdb recomputed calls from the multiplex PCR reads with MiXCR, one row per CDR3 protein. Among about 110,000 distinct CDR3 sequences listed, roughly 80% were seen once. The sequencing sample was made of lung tumor tissue. All receptors come from a woman aged 55-70 years with non-small cell lung cancer.

Concerning this clonotype: A much larger clone lies a single base off, so this may be a read error. J is TRBJ2-5 and V is TRBV28; 10 nucleotides align to TRBD1. J gave up 3 bases and V 7 bases, and 5 bases lay outside the gene matches. The CDR3 runs to 14 residues. Germline V lookup: CDR1 MDHEN, CDR2 SYDVKM. The CDR3 nucleotides are TGTGCCAGCACCCCGGGACAGGGGAAAGAGACCCAGTACTTC. Its protein product is CASTPGQGKETQYF.

V usage is TRBV13 and J usage is TRBJ2-3, with D possibly being TRBD1 or TRBD2 (5 bases each). The CDR3 length is 13 residues. Looked up from germline, CDR1 is PRHDT and CDR2 is FYEKMQ (reference sequence). Trimming removed 6 bases from V and 1 base from J, with 8 bases in between. CDR3 in amino acids: CASSWGRTDTQYF. The CDR3 DNA sequence: TGTGCCAGCAGTTGGGGACGCACAGATACGCAGTATTTT.

The rearrangement uses TRBV11-2 and TRBJ2-2; D not certain. This CDR3 is built from 16 residues. Trimming pared 5 bases from V and 6 bases from J, leaving 19 bases between. Germline V gene lookup returns CDR1 SGHAT and CDR2 FQNNGV. CDR3 DNA: TGTGCCAGCAGCATAGTAATGGCGGCGCACTCCGGGGAGCTGTTTTTT. Translation gives CASSIVMAAHSGELFF.

This clonotype showed up many times. This chain connects TRBV29-1 to TRBJ1-2; 8 bases fit TRBD1. CDR1 is SQVTM and CDR2 is ANQGSEA in the germline V gene. Trimming cost V 4 bases and J 4 bases; bases outside gene matches: 5. This CDR3 region has 13 residues. CDR3 nucleotide sequence: TGCAGCGTTGTGGGGGACAGGATCTATGGCTACACCTTC. Translated: CSVVGDRIYGYTF.

For this clonotype: A read error may produce the germline difference seen at one junction end. The V and J genes are TRBV11-2 and TRBJ2-5; a possible D gene is TRBD1 (6 bases). CDR3 length: 14 amino acids. Per the germline V gene, CDR1 is SGHAT and CDR2 is FQNNGV. The CDR3 DNA follows: TGTGCTAGCAGCCCACAGGGCGTTCAAGAGACCCAGTACTTC. This encodes CASSPQGVQETQYF.

V usage is TRBV6-1 and J usage is TRBJ2-3; TRBD1 matches at 7 bases. The CDR3 runs to 13 residues. After removal of 4 bases from V and 8 bases from J, the junction contained 6 bases not matched to a gene. CDR1 and CDR2 from the germline V gene are MNHNS and SASEGT. CDR3 nucleotides: TGTGCCAGCAGTGGACAGGGCCGATGTACGCAGTATTTT. Translating gives CASSGQGRCTQYF.

Details on this clonotype: This may arise from a read error, as a much more abundant clone is one base away. V and J are TRBV6-5 and TRBJ2-1, with TRBD2 as a possible D gene (6 bases). The germline CDR1 and CDR2 sequences are MNHEY and SVGAGI. The CDR3 consists of 15 residues. CDR3 in amino acids: CASRRSGSSYNEHFF. The CDR3 coding sequence is TGTGCCAGCCGACGGTCCGGGAGCTCCTACAATGAGCACTTCTTC.

With respect to this clonotype: One base away lies a much larger clone, so this may be a sequencing read error. J is TRBJ2-4 and V is TRBV4-2; 8 bases are shared with TRBD2. The germline gives CDR1 LGHNA, CDR2 YNFKEQ. The CDR3 consists of 17 residues. The CDR3 region is CAGSQDAGGAGSFSQYF. The CDR3 DNA reads as TGTGCCGGCAGCCAAGATGCCGGGGGGGCCGGGTCTTTTTCTCAGTACTTC.

To note about this clonotype: A much bigger clone sits one base away, suggesting this may be a read error. In DNA form, the CDR3 reads TGCTGTGCCACCCCGGTGCAGGGTTCGACAGATACGCAGTATTTT. Translating gives CCATPVQGSTDTQYF. The rearrangement joins TRBV20-1 to TRBJ2-3; possible D gene TRBD1, 5 bases. The CDR3 runs 15 residues. CDR1 DFQATT and CDR2 SNEGSKA come from the germline V gene (reference sequence).

In regard to this clonotype: Sequence at one end of the junction differs from germline and may be a read error. CDR3 region: CDSSLEGGQSQHF. CDR3 sequence (DNA): TGTGACAGCAGCTTGGAGGGAGGCCAGTCCCAGCATTTT. The V call is TRBV11-2, the J call TRBJ1-5; D is unresolved. This CDR3 has 13 amino acids. Looked up from germline, CDR1 is SGHAT and CDR2 is FQNNGV.

Note on this clonotype: A much more abundant neighbour one base away suggests this may be a read error. The rearrangement links TRBV5-4 to TRBJ1-2; tentatively, D is TRBD1 (6 bases). This CDR3 contains 15 residues. Trimming left V 4 bases short and J 4 bases short, with 17 bases between. Germline V CDR1 and CDR2: SGHNT, YYREEE (reference sequence). CDR3 sequence reads: CASSQQQGGGYGYTF. CDR3 coding DNA: TGTGCCAGCAGCCAACAACAGGGAGGTGGCTATGGCTACACCTTC.

With regard to this clonotype: A junction end diverges from the germline sequence, so it may reflect a read error. V gene TRBV29-1 combines with J gene TRBJ1-1, with D perhaps matching TRBD1 (5 bases). Germline loops: CDR1 SQVTM, CDR2 ANQGSEA. CDR3 length: 14 residues. In DNA form, the CDR3 reads TGCGGCGTCGAAATGGGTAGGGGAAGCACTGGAGCTTTCTTT. The encoded protein is CGVEMGRGSTGAFF.

In regard to this clonotype: The CDR3 does not end in the conserved phenylalanine or tryptophan, so this is likely a read error. CDR3 DNA: TGTGCCACTAGCTTGGATGGGGACAGGGATGAGCAGTTCTTA. Residues: CATSLDGDRDEQFL. The rearrangement uses TRBV11-3 and TRBJ2-1; 9 bases map to TRBD1. With V trimmed by 10 bases and J by 8 bases, 12 bases remained unmatched. The CDR3 runs to 14 residues. Germline V gene data show CDR1 as SGHNT and CDR2 as YENEEA.

The CDR3 sequence: CSTILAGGLGEQYF. The DNA of the CDR3 is TGCAGTACAATACTAGCAGGGGGCCTAGGTGAGCAGTACTTC. The rearrangement uses TRBV20-1 and TRBJ2-7; 8 nucleotides line up with TRBD1. The ends lost 8 bases at V and 7 bases at J; junction bases unmatched: 16. Germline lookup yields CDR1 DFQATT and CDR2 SNEGSKA (reference sequence). The CDR3 contains 14 residues.

As regards this clonotype: A junction boundary mismatches the germline segment, possibly from a read error. The chain joins TRBV11-3 to TRBJ1-1; maybe TRBD1 (5 bases). This CDR3 is built from 14 residues. The germline V gene has CDR1 SGHNT and CDR2 YENEEA. The CDR3 sequence is CASSLLGLTIEVFF. DNA for the CDR3: TGTGCCAGCAGCTTACTGGGACTGACTATTGAAGTTTTCTTT.

About this clonotype: One end of the junction is discordant with germline, which a read error may explain. The rearrangement uses TRBV6-2 or TRBV6-3 and TRBJ2-7, with D perhaps matching TRBD1 or TRBD2 (5 bases each). In germline, CDR1 is MNHEY, CDR2 SVGEGT. The CDR3 sequence is 16 residues long. The CDR3 here is CATSYSTLQVDYGQYF. CDR3 DNA sequence: TGTGCCACCAGTTACTCGACTCTACAGGTAGACTACGGGCAGTACTTC.

On this clonotype itself: A much larger clone sits a single nucleotide away, making a read error possible. V is TRBV29-1 and J is TRBJ2-7; perhaps TRBD1 as D (5 bases). Trimming stripped 6 bases from V and 9 bases from J, with 21 bases between. The CDR3 sequence is 13 residues long. The V gene's germline CDR1 is SQVTM and CDR2 ANQGSEA. This chain's CDR3 is CSVSDIRAFGQYF. CDR3 DNA sequence: TGCAGCGTCTCGGACATCCGTGCTTTCGGGCAGTACTTC.

Remarks on this clonotype: A single base separates this from a much larger clone, so it may be a read error. The chain uses TRBV12-3 or TRBV12-4 and TRBJ1-3, with D perhaps matching TRBD1 (6 bases). The CDR3 runs 16 residues. V lost 10 bases and J lost 1, with 20 bases in between. This chain's CDR3 is CANSPNQGRSGNTIYF. The CDR3 DNA reads as TGTGCCAACAGCCCAAACCAGGGGAGGTCTGGAAACACCATATATTTT.

Regarding this clonotype: An end of the junction differs from the germline gene, which may be a read error. The chain is built from TRBV11-2 and TRBJ2-4; 9 nucleotides align to TRBD2. The CDR3 length is 15 residues. Germline V CDR1 and CDR2: SGHAT, FQNNGV. As DNA, the CDR3 is TGCGCCAGCTGCTCCCGAACTAGCGGGAAAAACATTCAGTACTTC. Encoded protein: CASCSRTSGKNIQYF.

In the case of this clonotype: At one end the junction does not follow the germline gene, possibly because of a read error. This sequence joins TRBV11-2 and TRBJ2-5; possibly TRBD1 for D (6 bases). This CDR3 has 16 amino acids. Germline lookup yields CDR1 SGHAT and CDR2 FQNNGV. For the CDR3, the DNA is TGTGCCAGTAGCTTAGCCGCGCAGGCAGGGGTACAGACCCAGTACTTC. Amino acid sequence: CASSLAAQAGVQTQYF.

A note on this clonotype: One end of the junction varies from germline; a read error may be responsible. The chain couples TRBV12-3 or TRBV12-4 to TRBJ2-4; D is possibly TRBD2 (5 bases). This CDR3 is built from 16 residues. This chain's CDR3 is CASSFGSGHAKNIPYF. The DNA of the CDR3 is TGTGCCAGTAGTTTTGGAAGCGGCCATGCCAAAAACATTCCGTACTTC.

As to this clonotype: This may be a read error: a much more frequent sequence differs by one nucleotide. The CDR3 nucleotides read TGCAGTGCGGGGGGGGACGGTGTACATGAAGCTTTCTTT. This gives the protein CSAGGDGVHEAFF. The rearrangement links TRBV20-1 to TRBJ1-1, with a tentative D call TRBD1 (5 bases). The CDR3 is 13 amino acids. V was cut by 6 bases and J by 7 bases, with 18 bases left in between. The germline CDR1 and CDR2 sequences are DFQATT and SNEGSKA (reference sequence).

To note about this clonotype: Compared with germline, one end of the junction differs, possibly owing to a read error. The chain has TRBV11-1 and TRBJ2-1; D not resolved. The CDR3 extends over 14 amino acids. Germline values: CDR1 SGHAT, CDR2 FQDESV (reference sequence). CDR3 DNA sequence: TGTGCCAACAGCTTCCCCCCCAGTTACAATGAGCAGTTCTTC. The encoded protein is CANSFPPSYNEQFF.